This T cell receptor (beta chain) was recovered during a study of blood T cell repertoires in COVID-19. Study background: Sample material is recorded as cDNA or gDNA derived from T cells, B-cell-depleted T cells, or PBMCs.

CDR1 LGHNA and CDR2 YSLEER come from the germline V gene. This CDR3 spans 16 amino acids. Trimming removed 4 bases from V and 0 bases from J, with 12 bases in between. Enrollment of patients from Seattle took place during active infection, with longitudinal follow-up. Some clones are missing from TCRdb's copy, which holds only in-frame ones; the method was immunoSEQ multiplex PCR. This table holds approximately 300,000 clones, about 87% found once. The genes are TRBV4-3 and TRBJ1-4; no firm D call. The sample taken for sequencing was peripheral blood. The clonotype originates from a woman aged 45-60 years with COVID-19, enrolled during active disease. The DNA for the CDR3 is TGCGCCAGCAGCCTAAACCCGACTGCAACTAATGAAAAACTGTTTTTT. It translates to CASSLNPTATNEKLFF.